What follows describes a single T cell receptor beta chain. The antigen is not known. These data originate in a study of graft-versus-host responses after intestinal transplantation. Repertoires were generated with immunoSEQ multiplex PCR, while TCRdb's copy carries only in-frame clones and drops some. The sample lists some 88,000 clones, under 95% occurring once. Sequenced material: unstimulated CD8+ T cells sorted from spleen or lymph node cells, taken before intestinal transplant. The clonotype comes from a human donor who received an intestinal transplant.

In DNA form, the CDR3 reads TGTGCCAGTAGTTCGGGGGTTAGCTACGAGCAGTACTTC. This codes for CASSSGVSYEQYF. This chain joins TRBV19 and TRBJ2-7; D might be TRBD2 (6 bases). The CDR3 extends over 13 amino acids. V was shortened by 5 bases and J by 3 bases, with 11 bases between the two germline ends. Germline values: CDR1 LNHDA, CDR2 SQIVND (reference sequence). Filled out from reference TRBV19 and TRBJ2-7, the complete variable domain reads DGGITQSPKYLFRKEGQNVTLSCEQNLNHDAMYWYRQDPGQGLRLIYYSQIVNDFQKGDIAEGYSVSREKKESFPLTVTSAQKNPTAFYLCASSSGVSYEQYFGPGTRLTVT.